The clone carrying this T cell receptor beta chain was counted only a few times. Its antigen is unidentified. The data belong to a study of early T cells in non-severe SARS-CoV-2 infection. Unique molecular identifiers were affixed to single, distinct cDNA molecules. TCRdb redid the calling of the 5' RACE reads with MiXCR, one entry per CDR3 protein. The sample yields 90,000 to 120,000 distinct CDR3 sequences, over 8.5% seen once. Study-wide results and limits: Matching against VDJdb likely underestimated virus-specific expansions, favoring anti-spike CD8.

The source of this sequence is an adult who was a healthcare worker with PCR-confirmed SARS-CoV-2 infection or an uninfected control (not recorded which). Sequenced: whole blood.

The CDR3 is CSACPGLAGGEQYF. Written as DNA, the CDR3 is TGCAGTGCTTGTCCGGGACTAGCGGGAGGGGAGCAGTACTTC. The rearrangement uses TRBV20-1 and TRBJ2-7, with TRBD2 identical over 16 bases. The ends lost 5 bases at V and 7 bases at J; junction bases unmatched: 5. CDR1 is DFQATT, CDR2 SNEGSKA, per germline (reference sequence). The CDR3 covers 14 residues.